The TCR beta chain under discussion was sequenced for a study of shared clonotypes between healthy human individuals. Donors were healthy HIV-negative adults without recently reported acute infections or vaccinations. Per the original methods: Filtering differed for immunoSEQ, which gave only junction sequences without quality scores. The data were produced by immunoSEQ multiplex PCR, yet TCRdb's version contains in-frame clones alone and is incomplete. V, J and clone size were drawn from that table, and D and trimming were deduced from the DNA. The sample consists of 600,000 to 800,000 clones, over 60% of them appearing once. Germline V gives CDR1 LGHNA, CDR2 YNFKEQ. V lost 5 bases, J lost 2 bases, and 12 bases lay in between. The CDR3 is made up of 14 amino acids. Note on this clone: The antigen remains unidentified.

Points from the study as a whole: Genetic and exposure-history diversity was limited by the small donor number. Generation probabilities of non-shared clonotypes were lower (relative to those shared by all four donors).

The chain uses TRBV4-2 and TRBJ1-1; D is perhaps TRBD1 (6 bases). Sequencing was performed on memory CD4+ T cells sorted from blood. The subset denotes: CD45RA-negative fraction. The receptor's source is a woman aged 30 to 39 in good health. CDR3 in amino acids: CASSLLGANTEAFF. DNA of the CDR3: TGTGCCAGCAGCTTGTTGGGGGCAAACACTGAAGCTTTCTTT.